The 8 T cell receptor beta chains reported below all come from one sample, sequenced in a study of beta chain features in type 1 diabetes. The study's findings and limits: For Type 1 diabetes patients, all four CD4+ subsets carried TCRB CDR3s that were moderately but significantly shorter.

These receptors are not linked to any known antigen. Expressed TCRB transcripts were sequenced, since all the RNA that had been isolated was reverse transcribed. Generated by immunoSEQ multiplex PCR, the TCRdb table keeps only in-frame clones and is missing some. Altogether some 700,000 clones are present, 13% being singletons, with the ten largest covering approximately 0.022%. Sequenced input: naive CD4+ T cells from blood. These receptors came from a man between 18 and 29 years old with type 1 diabetes.

The rearrangement links TRBV5-6 to TRBJ1-2; possible D gene TRBD1, 6 bases. The V end was cut by 4 bases, the J end by 13 bases, with 14 bases between. The CDR3 is 11 residues long. The germline CDR1 and CDR2 sequences are SGHDT and YYEEEE. The DNA for the CDR3 is TGTGCCAGCAGCCGACAGGTCGGAGGCACCTTC. Translated, it gives CASSRQVGGTF.

This clone was seen only a few times. The V gene is TRBV7-2, the J gene TRBJ2-3; 9 bases are shared with TRBD2. From germline, CDR1 is SGHTA and CDR2 FQGNSA. With 1 base clipped from V and 1 base from J, the junction kept 3 bases outside the gene matches. The CDR3 is made up of 16 amino acids. The CDR3 nucleotides read TGTGCCAGCAGCTTAGAACAGCGGGGGGGCACAGATACGCAGTATTTT. Its translation: CASSLEQRGGTDTQYF.

This clone has only a few counts. This rearrangement joins TRBV7-9 to TRBJ1-2; D is undetermined. The CDR3 runs to 14 residues. Germline CDR1 SEHNR, CDR2 FQNEAQ (reference sequence). V lost 5 bases and J lost 5, with 15 bases in between. The chain's CDR3 is CASSQGQGYYGYTF. CDR3 bases: TGTGCCAGCAGCCAAGGCCAAGGGTATTATGGCTACACCTTC. The full variable domain, with the rest looked up from reference TRBV7-9 and TRBJ1-2, is DTGVSQNPRHKITKRGQNVTFRCDPISEHNRLYWYRQTLGQGPEFLTYFQNEAQLEKSRLLSDRFSAERPKGSFSTLEIQRTEQGDSAMYLCASSQGQGYYGYTFGSGTRLTVV.

The chain employs TRBV11-2 and TRBJ2-3, with D perhaps matching TRBD1 or TRBD2 (5 bases each). The ends were cut back, 5 bases at V and 1 base at J, with 13 bases in the middle. Germline assignment: CDR1 SGHAT and CDR2 FQNNGV. This CDR3 is built from 15 residues. CDR3 loop: CASSLGDQRTDTQYF. The CDR3, as DNA: TGTGCCAGCAGCCTGGGGGACCAACGCACAGATACGCAGTATTTT.

This clone was seen a handful of times. The rearrangement links TRBV10-3 to TRBJ2-6, with 7 bases fitting TRBD1. From germline, CDR1 is ENHRY and CDR2 SYGVKD. CDR3 length equals 18 residues. The V gene end was trimmed by 2 bases and the J gene end by 0 bases; junction bases not matched to a gene: 7. This CDR3 reads CAISERTGVLSGANVLTF. In DNA, the CDR3 is TGTGCCATCAGTGAGCGGACAGGAGTTCTCTCTGGGGCCAACGTCCTGACTTTC.

The table lists this clone with a few counts. The identical CDR3 is also encoded by other nucleotide sequences in the sample. The chain has TRBV10-3 and TRBJ1-3; maybe TRBD1 (5 bases). Germline V gene data show CDR1 as ENHRY and CDR2 as SYGVKD. The CDR3 totals 12 residues. Trimming shortened V by 8 bases and J by 0 bases, and 5 bases separated the two germline ends. The CDR3, as DNA: TGTGCCATCGGGGGCTCTGGAAACACCATATATTTT. Translated, it gives CAIGGSGNTIYF.

This chain links TRBV28 with TRBJ1-2; D unclear. Germline CDR1 MDHEN, CDR2 SYDVKM. Trimming took off 8 bases at V and 1 base at J, with 8 bases between the two ends. This CDR3 comprises 12 residues. The CDR3 DNA sequence: TGTGCCAGCCTGTCGCATAACTATGGCTACACCTTC. Translation gives CASLSHNYGYTF.

The V and J genes are TRBV27 and TRBJ2-6, with TRBD1 identical over 8 bases. V lost 2 bases, J lost 0 bases, and 6 bases stayed unmatched. CDR1 and CDR2 (germline): MNHEY, SMNVEV (reference sequence). CDR3 length: 18 residues. CDR3 in amino acids: CASSLGTGHLSGANVLTF. The CDR3 nucleotides read TGTGCCAGCAGTTTAGGGACAGGCCATCTCTCTGGGGCCAACGTCCTGACTTTC.